This TCR beta chain was captured by sequencing in a study of blood T cell repertoires in COVID-19 (dated by TCRdb to 2018 to 2020). For context, the study as a whole: Samples from collaborators originated in the United States, Italy and Spain and spanned both the acute and convalescent phases of COVID-19. A de-identified subject ID, COVID-19 status, age in years and sex were almost always included in the sample metadata. The repertoires were released in a freely available public database meant as a resource for research on the immune response to SARS-CoV-2. The dataset comprised deeply sampled blood TCRbeta repertoires from subjects exposed to, actively infected with, or recovered from COVID-19. The prospective study material was composed of cDNA or gDNA derived from T cells, B-cell-depleted T cells, or PBMCs. Samples were obtained from the ongoing ImmuneRACE study (first 160 participants) and from 1,254 subjects provided by 6 global collaborators. Where HLA class I and class II types were available, the types were taken from metadata supplied by the sample provider, not from assay-based typing.

Each collaborating institution followed its own protocols to collect whole blood in K2EDTA tubes. For TCRbeta analysis, collaborators shipped samples as frozen whole blood, isolated PBMCs, or DNA extracted from either of those sample types. Results and caveats for the whole study, not just this receptor: How much clinical and demographic metadata was included differed by source and by participant, and the metadata was provided uncurated.

TCRbeta CDR3 regions were amplified from genomic DNA by means of the immunoSEQ Assay, a bias-controlled multiplex PCR. Regarding the original processing steps: The number of nucleated cells in each sample was estimated from the amplification of reference gene primers within the assay. To quantify the absolute abundance of each unique TCRbeta CDR3 rearrangement, sequence reads were collapsed and filtered. Productive Simpson clonality was computed per sample as the square root of Simpson's diversity index over productive rearrangements. As stored in TCRdb, this immuneACCESS dataset retains in-frame rearrangements with V and J assigned. A fraction of the clones does not appear; measured against another copy, unresolved V genes explain less than half of the discrepancy, and the remainder lacks a known reason. V, J and clone size reflect that table, while D and trimming were determined from the DNA. The sample profile shows some 90,000 clones; roughly 90% of them were found once. The ten biggest clones cover around 4.1% of the sample.

As regards this clone: The antigen this receptor binds is unknown. No much larger clonotype is one base removed from it; base qualities were not supplied.

Based on the germline V gene, the CDR1 and CDR2 sequences are SGHTA and FQGNSA. Including the terminal cysteine and phenylalanine, the CDR3 comprises 14 residues. The only DNA kept is the CDR3, 42 bases in frame from the first base. Germline trimming: 5 bases from V, 4 bases from J; junction bases outside gene matches: 8. The rearrangement combines TRBV7-2 with TRBJ2-7; TRBD1 lines up with 7 middle nucleotides. The sequence was obtained from a woman aged 80 or older with active or convalescent COVID-19. Sample: peripheral blood. In nucleotides, the sequence is TGTGCCAGCAGCCTGGGACAGAGGGAGTACGAGCAGTACTTC. This yields the protein CASSLGQREYEQYF. Extended through the reference TRBV7-2 and TRBJ2-7 proteins, this CDR3 yields the full variable domain: GAGVSQSPSNKVTEKGKDVELRCDPISGHTALYWYRQSLGQGLEFLIYFQGNSAPDKSGLPSDRFSAERTGGSVSTLTIQRTQQEDSAVYLCASSLGQREYEQYFGPGTRLTVT.